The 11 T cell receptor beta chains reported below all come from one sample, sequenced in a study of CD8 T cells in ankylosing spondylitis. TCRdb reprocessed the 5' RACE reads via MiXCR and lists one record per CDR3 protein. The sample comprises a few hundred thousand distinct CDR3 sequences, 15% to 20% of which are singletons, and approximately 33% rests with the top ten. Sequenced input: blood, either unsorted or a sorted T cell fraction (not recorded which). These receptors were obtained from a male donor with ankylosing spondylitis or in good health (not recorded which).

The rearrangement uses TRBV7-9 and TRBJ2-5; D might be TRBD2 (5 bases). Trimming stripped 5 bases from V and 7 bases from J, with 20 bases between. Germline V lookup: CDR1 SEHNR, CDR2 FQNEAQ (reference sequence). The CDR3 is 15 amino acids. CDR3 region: CASSPQEATPWTQYF. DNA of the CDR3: TGTGCCAGCAGCCCCCAGGAGGCTACCCCGTGGACCCAGTACTTC.

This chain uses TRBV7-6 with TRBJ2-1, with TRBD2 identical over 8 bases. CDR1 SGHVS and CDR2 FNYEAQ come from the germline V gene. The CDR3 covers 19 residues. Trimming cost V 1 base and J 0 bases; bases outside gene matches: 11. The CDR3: CASSLVPGRAESSYNEQFF. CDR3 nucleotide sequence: TGTGCCAGCAGCTTAGTCCCCGGGAGGGCCGAGAGCTCCTACAATGAGCAGTTCTTC.

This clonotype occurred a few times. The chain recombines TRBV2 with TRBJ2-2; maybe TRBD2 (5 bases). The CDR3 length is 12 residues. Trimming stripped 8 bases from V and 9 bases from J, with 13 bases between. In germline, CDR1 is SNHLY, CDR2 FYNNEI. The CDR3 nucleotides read TGTGCCAGCGTCGGGATCGAGCGGGAGCTGTTTTTT. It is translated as CASVGIERELFF.

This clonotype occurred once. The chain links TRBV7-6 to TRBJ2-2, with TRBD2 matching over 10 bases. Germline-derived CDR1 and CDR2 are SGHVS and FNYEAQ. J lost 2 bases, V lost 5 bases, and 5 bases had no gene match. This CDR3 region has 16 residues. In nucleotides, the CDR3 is TGTGCCAGCAGCCTCACTAGCGGGGCTAACACCGGGGAGCTGTTTTTT. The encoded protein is CASSLTSGANTGELFF.

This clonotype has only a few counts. The CDR3 bases are TGTGCCAGCAACGCAGGGACTAGCGGGAGCACAGATACGCAGTATTTT. It codes for CASNAGTSGSTDTQYF. The chain has TRBV12-3 or TRBV12-4 and TRBJ2-3; 12 nucleotides line up with TRBD2. The length of the CDR3 is 16 residues. V shed 7 bases and J 0 bases; nucleotides not matched to a gene: 5.

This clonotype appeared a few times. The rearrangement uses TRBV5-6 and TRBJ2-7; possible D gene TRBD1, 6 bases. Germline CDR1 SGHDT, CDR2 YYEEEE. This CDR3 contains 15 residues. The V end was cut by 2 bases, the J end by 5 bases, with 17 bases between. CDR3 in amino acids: CASSFWERGMNEQYF. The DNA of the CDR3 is TGTGCCAGCAGCTTTTGGGAGAGGGGGATGAACGAGCAGTACTTC.

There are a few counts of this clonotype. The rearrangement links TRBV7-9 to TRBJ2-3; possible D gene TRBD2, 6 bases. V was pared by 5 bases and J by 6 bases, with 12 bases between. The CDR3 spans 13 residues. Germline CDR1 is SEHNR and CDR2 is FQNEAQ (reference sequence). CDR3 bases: TGTGCCAGCAGCCACCAGGACTACGATACGCAGTATTTT. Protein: CASSHQDYDTQYF.

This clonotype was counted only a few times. CDR3 amino acids: CASSPTSYEQFF. In nucleotides, the CDR3 is TGTGCCAGCAGCCCGACTAGCTATGAGCAGTTCTTC. This sequence joins TRBV9 and TRBJ2-1; 7 bases align to TRBD2. The germline V gene has CDR1 SGDLS and CDR2 YYNGEE. With V trimmed by 4 bases and J by 8 bases, 3 bases remained unmatched. The CDR3 sequence is 12 residues long.

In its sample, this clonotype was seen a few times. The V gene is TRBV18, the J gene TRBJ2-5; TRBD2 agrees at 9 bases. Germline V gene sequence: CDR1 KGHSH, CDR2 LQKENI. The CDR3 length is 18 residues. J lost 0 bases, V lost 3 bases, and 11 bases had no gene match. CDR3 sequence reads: CASSPEFSGRTYQETQYF. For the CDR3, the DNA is TGTGCCAGCTCACCCGAGTTTAGCGGGAGAACCTACCAAGAGACCCAGTACTTC.

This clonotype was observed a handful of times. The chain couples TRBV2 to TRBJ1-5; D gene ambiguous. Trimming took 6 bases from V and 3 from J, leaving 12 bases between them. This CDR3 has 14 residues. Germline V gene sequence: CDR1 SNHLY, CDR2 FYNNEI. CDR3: CASRGMPDNQPQHF. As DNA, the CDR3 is TGTGCCAGCAGAGGAATGCCAGACAATCAGCCCCAGCATTTT.

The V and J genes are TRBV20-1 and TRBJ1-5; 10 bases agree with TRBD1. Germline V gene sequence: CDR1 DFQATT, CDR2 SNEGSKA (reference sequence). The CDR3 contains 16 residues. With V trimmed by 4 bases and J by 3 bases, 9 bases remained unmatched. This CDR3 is CSATSPGTGANQPQHF. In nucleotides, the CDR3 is TGCAGTGCTACCAGTCCCGGGACAGGGGCCAATCAGCCCCAGCATTTT.